The 18 T cell receptor beta chains given below trace back to one sample, sequenced in a study of response to subunit inactivated influenza vaccine. TCRdb reprocessed the RT-PCR reads with MiXCR, giving one entry per CDR3 protein. The sample lists approximately 730,000 distinct CDR3 sequences, approximately 15% seen once, with roughly 6.4% in the top ten. The specimen comprised PBMCs from blood, sampled 14 days before vaccination. Receptors originate from a man aged 45 to 65 who received an inactivated influenza vaccine.

The chain recombines TRBV6-1 with TRBJ2-7, with a tentative D call TRBD1 (5 bases). V lost 5 bases and J 3 bases, leaving 17 bases between the germline ends. The CDR3 has 15 residues. Germline loops: CDR1 MNHNS, CDR2 SASEGT. The CDR3 loop is CASSISGYPFYEQYF. The CDR3 coding sequence is TGTGCCAGCAGTATTTCAGGGTACCCTTTCTACGAGCAGTACTTC.

This clonotype was detected ten times or more. The rearrangement links TRBV5-1 to TRBJ1-5, with D perhaps matching TRBD1 (5 bases). V dropped 7 bases and J dropped 1 base, with 18 bases sitting between them. Germline values: CDR1 SGHRS, CDR2 YFSETQ. The CDR3 spans 16 residues. The CDR3 bases are TGCGCCAGCCGACTTTCGGGGGGGGGAAGCAATCAGCCCCAGCATTTT. Residues: CASRLSGGGSNQPQHF.

The V call is TRBV7-2, the J call TRBJ2-1, with 9 bases that match TRBD1. The trim removed 5 bases at V and 7 bases at J, leaving 9 bases unmatched. Germline CDR1 reads SGHTA; CDR2 reads FQGNSA. The CDR3 loop spans 15 amino acids. This chain's CDR3 is CASSLAGTGLNEQFF. The DNA for the CDR3 is TGTGCCAGCAGCCTTGCGGGGACAGGGTTGAATGAGCAGTTCTTC.

The table lists this clonotype with a few counts. The chain uses TRBV14 and TRBJ2-1; D remains ambiguous. The CDR3 extends over 18 amino acids. V lost 3 bases and J 6 bases, leaving 24 bases between the germline ends. CDR1 is SGHDN, CDR2 FVKESK, per germline. CDR3: CASSHHTSGTTWVNEQFF. CDR3 nucleotides: TGTGCCAGCAGCCACCACACTTCCGGAACAACCTGGGTCAATGAGCAGTTCTTC.

The table lists this clonotype with a few counts. The chain employs TRBV7-9 and TRBJ2-1, with 11 nucleotides matching TRBD2. The J segment lost 4 bases and the V segment lost 7 bases, leaving 12 bases of the junction unmatched. Per germline, CDR1 SEHNR and CDR2 FQNEAQ (reference sequence). This CDR3 is built from 17 residues. CDR3 nucleotide sequence: TGTGCCAGCAACAGGGGCTTAGCGGGGGGGCTTTACAATGAGCAGTTCTTC. Its translation: CASNRGLAGGLYNEQFF.

V usage is TRBV10-2 and J usage is TRBJ1-5, with D perhaps matching TRBD1 (6 bases). This CDR3 has 14 amino acids. CDR1 is WSHSY, CDR2 SAAADI, per germline. Trimming left V 2 bases short and J 7 bases short, with 12 bases between. CDR3 nucleotide sequence: TGCGCCAGCAGTGAGAGGGGGGGAGGGCAGCCCCAGCATTTT. As protein: CASSERGGGQPQHF.

The rearrangement links TRBV4-2 to TRBJ2-5; a possible D gene is TRBD1 (6 bases). Trimming stripped 1 base from V and 10 bases from J, with 16 bases between. Germline-derived CDR1 and CDR2 are LGHNA and YNFKEQ. The CDR3 is made up of 14 amino acids. In DNA form, the CDR3 reads TGTGCCAGCAGCCAAGGGGACACCTTCAATTACCAGTACTTC. Amino acid sequence: CASSQGDTFNYQYF.

Many counts were recorded for this clonotype. CDR3 nucleotides: TGCGCCAGCAGCTTGGAACTCTGGAGCGGGGGTTACAATTCGGCCCAGTACTTC. Translating gives CASSLELWSGGYNSAQYF. This chain connects TRBV5-1 to TRBJ2-5; 8 nucleotides align to TRBD2. Germline V lookup: CDR1 SGHRS, CDR2 YFSETQ. The CDR3 sequence is 18 residues long. The junction had 19 bases not matched to a gene; V was cut back by 0 bases and J by 9 bases.

The chain joins TRBV7-3 to TRBJ2-1; 9 bases map to TRBD2. J was trimmed by 4 bases and V by 0 bases; bases with no gene match: 10. The length of the CDR3 is 18 residues. The germline CDR1 and CDR2 sequences are SGHTA and FQGTGA. DNA for the CDR3: TGTGCCAGCAGCTTAACGGCGTTAGCGGGAGACCTTTACAATGAGCAGTTCTTC. Amino acid sequence: CASSLTALAGDLYNEQFF.

This clonotype was recorded at least ten times. This rearrangement joins TRBV5-1 to TRBJ2-7; D is ambiguous. Germline CDR1 is SGHRS and CDR2 is YFSETQ. The CDR3 sequence is 14 residues long. The V gene lost 4 bases and the J gene lost 0 bases, with 11 bases spanning the gap. DNA of the CDR3: TGCGCCAGCAGCCCCGGGCCGACCTCCTACGAGCAGTACTTC. It encodes CASSPGPTSYEQYF.

V is TRBV20-1 and J is TRBJ2-3; 10 nucleotides match TRBD1. Losses at the gene ends were 6 bases for V and 8 bases for J; bases not matched to a gene: 11. The V gene's germline CDR1 is DFQATT and CDR2 SNEGSKA (reference sequence). The CDR3 sequence is 14 residues long. CDR3 amino acids: CSATPGTGVGTQYF. The CDR3 DNA sequence: TGCAGTGCGACACCCGGGACAGGGGTGGGTACGCAGTATTTT.

The V and J genes are TRBV7-2 and TRBJ2-7, with 7 bases that match TRBD1. Germline CDR1 and CDR2: SGHTA and FQGNSA. The CDR3 extends over 13 amino acids. The ends lost 7 bases at V and 5 bases at J; junction bases unmatched: 8. CDR3 sequence: CASTDPGQHEQYF. The CDR3 DNA sequence: TGTGCCAGCACCGACCCGGGACAGCACGAGCAGTACTTC.

The V and J genes are TRBV29-1 and TRBJ2-7; TRBD1 matches at 7 bases. Per the germline V gene, CDR1 is SQVTM and CDR2 is ANQGSEA. V lost 7 bases and J lost 1; bases outside the gene matches: 19. The CDR3 covers 17 residues. The CDR3 reads CSALTNAGTANSYEQYF. The CDR3 DNA reads TGCAGCGCCCTAACTAATGCCGGGACAGCGAATTCCTACGAGCAGTACTTC.

The chain links TRBV14 to TRBJ2-1; D is unresolved. V was trimmed by 1 base and J by 12 bases, leaving 13 bases between them. Germline-derived CDR1 and CDR2 are SGHDN and FVKESK. CDR3 length: 13 amino acids. The CDR3 loop reads CASSQGWAWGQFF. The DNA of the CDR3 is TGTGCCAGCAGCCAAGGTTGGGCCTGGGGGCAGTTCTTC.

This clonotype occurred a few times. V gene TRBV4-1 combines with J gene TRBJ2-1; the D is unclear. Germline V CDR1 and CDR2: MGHRA, YSYEKL. V gave up 1 base and J gave up 0 bases, with 4 bases separating them. This CDR3 is built from 14 residues. CDR3 residues: CASSQANSYNEQFF. The CDR3 nucleotides are TGCGCCAGCAGCCAAGCAAACTCCTACAATGAGCAGTTCTTC.

The chain combines TRBV20-1 with TRBJ2-1; 8 bases fit TRBD1. Germline-derived CDR1 and CDR2 are DFQATT and SNEGSKA (reference sequence). The CDR3 has 14 amino acids. J lost 6 bases, V lost 6 bases, and 10 bases had no gene match. In DNA form, the CDR3 reads TGCAGTGCCCCCCGGGACAGGCGTTCCAATGAGCAGTTCTTC. This sequence encodes CSAPRDRRSNEQFF.

This clonotype was recorded a few times. The V call is TRBV20-1, the J call TRBJ1-5; TRBD1 is a possible D gene (5 bases). V lost 1 base to trimming and J lost 1 base, with 11 bases between them. The CDR3 consists of 15 residues. Germline CDR1 and CDR2: DFQATT and SNEGSKA (reference sequence). CDR3 sequence (DNA): TGCAGTGCTAGAGCCGGGGGAGAGAGCAATCAGCCCCAGCATTTT. Translation gives CSARAGGESNQPQHF.

The sample holds a few counts of this clonotype. The V call is TRBV12-3 or TRBV12-4, the J call TRBJ2-7; D call uncertain. The ends were cut back, 3 bases at V and 0 bases at J, with 12 bases in the middle. The CDR3 is made up of 15 amino acids. The CDR3 spells CASSFGLRSSYEQYF. Written as DNA, the CDR3 is TGTGCCAGCAGTTTTGGGTTAAGGTCCTCCTACGAGCAGTACTTC.